This is a list of T cell receptor beta chains from one sample in a study of blood T cell repertoires in COVID-19. Data came from immunoSEQ multiplex PCR; TCRdb stores just in-frame clones and leaves some out. The sample holds over 150,000 clones; less than 95% are singletons and the top ten take under 0.6%. Sequencing input: peripheral blood. The receptor source for this set is a man aged 45 to 65 with acute or convalescent COVID-19. The CDR3 runs from the conserved cysteine through the conserved F or W. The D gene is left open where the match is weak. The size field is filled for only some rows; it gives once, few, many or a size class.

J gene | V gene | D gene | clone size | CDR3 DNA | CDR3 protein
TRBJ1-6 | TRBV6-5 | . | few | TGTGCCAGCAGTTACGCAAACCTACTTAATTCACCCCTCCACTTT | CASSYANLLNSPLHF
TRBJ2-5 | TRBV10-3 | . | . | TGTGCCATCAGTGACGGGGGTCGAGAGACCCAGTACTTC | CAISDGGRETQYF
TRBJ2-2 | TRBV27 | TRBD1 | . | TGTGCCAGCAGTTCCCGGGACAGGGTAGGCACCGGGGAGCTGTTTTTT | CASSSRDRVGTGELFF
TRBJ1-2 | TRBV5-1 | . | . | TGCGCCAGCAGCTTGGGGGCAGGGGACTATGGCTACACCTTC | CASSLGAGDYGYTF
TRBJ2-3 | TRBV3-1/TRBV3-2 | TRBD1 | . | TGTGCCAGCAGCCAAGAGGGCAGGGGGAGCACAGATACGCAGTATTTT | CASSQEGRGSTDTQYF
TRBJ2-3 | TRBV10-2 | . | . | TGCGCCAGCAGTGCCCAGGGATCGGGTACAGATACGCAGTATTTT | CASSAQGSGTDTQYF
TRBJ1-4 | TRBV6-6 | . | . | TGTGCCAGCAGTTACGGGAGAGATAATGAAAAACTGTTTTTT | CASSYGRDNEKLFF
TRBJ2-7 | TRBV28 | . | . | TGTGCCAGCAGTTTACCCACAAATGGACTCAGTGATTTAAGCTCCTACGAGCAGTACTTC | CASSLPTNGLSDLSSYEQYF
TRBJ2-1 | TRBV14 | TRBD2 | once | TGTGCCAGCAGCCCTGGAGCGGGAGGGCCCTCCAATGAGCAGTTCTTC | CASSPGAGGPSNEQFF
TRBJ1-3 | TRBV6-5 | TRBD1 | . | TGTGCCAGCAGCCGGACAGGGCCGGGAGGAAACACCATATATTTT | CASSRTGPGGNTIYF
TRBJ2-2 | TRBV3-1/TRBV3-2 | TRBD2 | once | TGTGCCAGCAAAAATAGCGGGGTGAACACCGGGGAGCTGTTTTTT | CASKNSGVNTGELFF
TRBJ2-5 | TRBV7-3 | TRBD1 | . | TGTGCCAGCAGCTTATATCCGGGACAGGGAATCCAAGAGACCCAGTACTTC | CASSLYPGQGIQETQYF
TRBJ2-1 | TRBV3-1/TRBV3-2 | TRBD2 | . | TGTGCCAGCAGCCAGCCAGGGACTAGCGGTTACAATGAGCAGTTCTTC | CASSQPGTSGYNEQFF
TRBJ1-3 | TRBV20-1 | . | . | TGCAGTGCTAGGGAGGTAAACACCATATATTTT | CSAREVNTIYF
TRBJ2-7 | TRBV28 | TRBD2 | . | TGTGCCAGCAGAACACTAGCGATCCTTGCCTACGAGCAGTACTTC | CASRTLAILAYEQYF
TRBJ1-6 | TRBV10-3 | . | . | TGTGCCATCAGTGGGACACGGGACAACTATAATTCACCCCTCCACTTT | CAISGTRDNYNSPLHF
TRBJ1-6 | TRBV5-5 | . | . | TGTGCCAGCAGCTTGTCGGCCAGCGAATCACCCCTCCACTTT | CASSLSASESPLHF
TRBJ1-3 | TRBV18 | TRBD1 | . | TGTGCCAGCTCACAGGGACAGCAAACTGGAAACACCATATATTTT | CASSQGQQTGNTIYF
TRBJ2-3 | TRBV7-2 | . | . | TGTGCCAGCAGCTTAGCGCGAGGAGGGAAGTATTTT | CASSLARGGKYF
TRBJ2-2 | TRBV28 | . | . | TGTGCCAGCAGTTCCGGGGGGCCGCCCGGGGAGCTGTTTTTT | CASSSGGPPGELFF
TRBJ1-6 | TRBV28 | . | . | TGTGCCAGCAGTTTGTGGGCAGGGGATAATTCACCCCTCCACTTT | CASSLWAGDNSPLHF
TRBJ1-6 | TRBV9 | . | . | TGTGCCAGCAGCGTCAGGGGCCCCACCGCGGATTCACCCCTCCACTTT | CASSVRGPTADSPLHF
TRBJ2-7 | TRBV9 | . | . | TGTGCCAGCAGCCCAGGAAGGGATAGGGGAAGCTACGAGCAGTACTTC | CASSPGRDRGSYEQYF
TRBJ2-7 | TRBV5-8 | . | . | TGTGCCAGCAGCTTGGACGACAGGCACTACGAGCAGTACTTC | CASSLDDRHYEQYF
TRBJ2-3 | TRBV5-8 | TRBD2 | . | TGTGCCAGCAGCAACGGGACTAGCAGCACAGATACGCAGTATTTT | CASSNGTSSTDTQYF
TRBJ1-6 | TRBV28 | . | . | TGTGCCAGCAGTACCCAGGGGTATAATTCACCCCTCCACTTT | CASSTQGYNSPLHF
TRBJ2-1 | TRBV2 | TRBD2 | . | TGTGCCAGCAGTGATTTGACTAGCGGGAGTGGTGAGCAGTTCTTC | CASSDLTSGSGEQFF
TRBJ2-1 | TRBV15 | TRBD2 | once | TGTGCCACCAGCAGAGATGGGACGACTAGCGGGAGGACCAATGAGCAGTTCTTC | CATSRDGTTSGRTNEQFF
TRBJ1-3 | TRBV10-3 | . | . | TGTGCCATCAGTGTGGACAGTCCTACCTTCTCTGGAAACACCATATATTTT | CAISVDSPTFSGNTIYF
TRBJ1-1 | TRBV7-2 | TRBD1 | . | TGTGCCAGCAGCGTCCGACAGGGCCCTGAAGCTTTCTTT | CASSVRQGPEAFF
TRBJ2-1 | TRBV2 | . | . | TGTGCCACTATCGGGGGAGGTTCTGTGGACAATGAGCAGTTCTTC | CATIGGGSVDNEQFF
TRBJ2-2 | TRBV7-2 | TRBD2 | once | TGTGCCAGCAGCAAAACGGGACTAGCAATCGCCGGGGAGCTGTTTTTT | CASSKTGLAIAGELFF
TRBJ1-2 | TRBV4-3 | TRBD1 | . | TGCGCCAGCAGCCCAGACAGGGGCTATAACTATGGCTACACCTTC | CASSPDRGYNYGYTF
TRBJ2-1 | TRBV11-2 | TRBD2 | . | TGTGCCAGCAGCTTTCCTCCTAGCGGGAGCAATGAGCAGTTCTTC | CASSFPPSGSNEQFF
TRBJ2-7 | TRBV7-8 | TRBD2 | . | TGTGCCAGCAGCTTAGACAGTAGCGGGAGAGTCGAGCAGTACTTC | CASSLDSSGRVEQYF
TRBJ2-1 | TRBV10-3 | . | . | TGTGCCATCAGTCGGGTGAATGAGCAGTTCTTC | CAISRVNEQFF
TRBJ1-1 | TRBV20-1 | . | . | TGCAGTGCTAACCGGGACACTGAAGCTTTCTTT | CSANRDTEAFF
TRBJ2-7 | TRBV7-2 | TRBD2 | . | TGTGCCAGCAGCTTAGCGGGAGGGACCTACGAGCAGTACTTC | CASSLAGGTYEQYF
TRBJ1-1 | TRBV6-6 | . | . | TGTGCCAGCAGTTACTCGAGGCAGGGTAACACTGAAGCTTTCTTT | CASSYSRQGNTEAFF
TRBJ2-4 | TRBV9 | . | . | TGTGCCAGCAGCGTGGAACCGGACAGCAAAAACATTCAGTACTTC | CASSVEPDSKNIQYF
TRBJ2-2 | TRBV19 | . | . | TGTGCCAGTAGTATAGGACAGAACACCGGGGAGCTGTTTTTT | CASSIGQNTGELFF
TRBJ2-3 | TRBV27 | . | . | TGTGCCAGCAGTTCAAGAGGCATTTACACAGATACGCAGTATTTT | CASSSRGIYTDTQYF
TRBJ1-6 | TRBV19 | . | . | TGTGCCAGTAGCTCTCGACAGGTTCGTAATTCACCCCTCCACTTT | CASSSRQVRNSPLHF
TRBJ1-6 | TRBV11-1 | . | . | TGTGCCAGCAGCTTAGTTGGACAGAATTCACCCCTCCACTTT | CASSLVGQNSPLHF
TRBJ1-1 | TRBV10-2 | TRBD1 | . | TGCGCCAGCAGTATCGGGGACAGACCTACCGCGGAAGCTTTCTTT | CASSIGDRPTAEAFF
TRBJ1-1 | TRBV27 | TRBD1 | . | TGTGCCAGCGGCCGGGCAGGGGGAGGAACTGAAGCTTTCTTT | CASGRAGGGTEAFF
TRBJ2-5 | TRBV9 | . | . | TGTGCCAGCAGTTTGGCAATCCAAGAGACCCAGTACTTC | CASSLAIQETQYF
TRBJ2-7 | TRBV28 | . | . | TGTGCCAGCAGTTTATCTAGCGCTCCAGGGCAGCAGTACTTC | CASSLSSAPGQQYF
TRBJ2-1 | TRBV5-1 | TRBD1 | . | TGCGCCAGCAGCTTGGGGGGACAGAACAGCAATGAGCAGTTCTTC | CASSLGGQNSNEQFF